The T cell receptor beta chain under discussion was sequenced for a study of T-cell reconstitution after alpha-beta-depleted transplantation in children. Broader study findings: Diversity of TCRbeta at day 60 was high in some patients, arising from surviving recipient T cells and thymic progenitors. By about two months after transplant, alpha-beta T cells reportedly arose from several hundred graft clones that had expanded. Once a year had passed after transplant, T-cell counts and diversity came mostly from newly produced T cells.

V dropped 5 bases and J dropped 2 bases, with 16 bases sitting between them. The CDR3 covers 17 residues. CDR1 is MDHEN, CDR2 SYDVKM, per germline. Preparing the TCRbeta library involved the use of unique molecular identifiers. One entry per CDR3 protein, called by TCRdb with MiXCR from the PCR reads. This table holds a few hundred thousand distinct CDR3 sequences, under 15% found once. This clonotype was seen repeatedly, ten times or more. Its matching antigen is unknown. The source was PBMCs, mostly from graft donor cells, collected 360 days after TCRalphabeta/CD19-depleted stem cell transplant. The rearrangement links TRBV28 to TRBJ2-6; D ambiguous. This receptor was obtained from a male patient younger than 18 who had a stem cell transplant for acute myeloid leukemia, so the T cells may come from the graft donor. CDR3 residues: CASSVPSLPPGANVLTF. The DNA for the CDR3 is TGTGCCAGCAGTGTCCCTAGTCTGCCTCCTGGGGCCAACGTCCTGACTTTC.